The 7 T cell receptor beta chains listed next were all sequenced from one sample in a study of blood T cells in healthy people across ages (dated by TCRdb to the mid-2010s). Receptor amplification or capture employed 5' RACE. The sequencing machine was an Illumina HiSeq 2500. A second roughly 7 to 11 cycle PCR used a sample-barcoded 5' primer and a J-beta primer mix. Using fastp at Q25 and MiXCR, TCRdb reprocessed the public reads and kept productive beta chains. Rows merge per CDR3 protein into single entries with the most common DNA and genes. Counted in this sample were some 730,000 distinct CDR3 sequences; roughly 20% of them appeared once. The ten largest clones add up to less than 25% of the sample. The sample was blood. Every receptor here comes from a man in his 70s in good health.

The V and J genes are TRBV7-6 and TRBJ1-5; TRBD1 is a possible D gene (6 bases). The ends were cut back, 5 bases at V and 5 bases at J, with 19 bases in the middle. CDR1 and CDR2 (germline): SGHVS, FNYEAQ. There are 16 residues in the CDR3. The CDR3 bases are TGTGCCAGCAGCCCTCGGGGGGGCAAAGGGGATCAGCCCCAGCATTTT. This encodes CASSPRGGKGDQPQHF.

Notes on this clonotype: The DNA is left out, because the CDR3 cannot be placed on it with certainty; the CDR3 is given as TCRdb lists it. The chain joins TRBV7-9 to TRBJ2-3; the D call in the table, TRBD1, was not verified against the DNA. CDR1 is SEHNR, CDR2 FQNEAQ, per germline (reference sequence). The CDR3 numbers 14 amino acids, ends counted. This chain's CDR3 is CASSLFLSGLEQYF.

This chain connects TRBV13 to TRBJ1-1; 10 bases fit TRBD1. J lost 5 bases, V lost 4 bases, and 4 bases had no gene match. There are 14 residues in the CDR3. Per the germline V gene, CDR1 is PRHDT and CDR2 is FYEKMQ (reference sequence). This CDR3 is CASSSGDRGTEAFF. CDR3 nucleotides: TGTGCCAGCAGCTCCGGGGACAGGGGTACTGAAGCTTTCTTT.

In this sample, this clonotype turned up a few times. The chain is built from TRBV12-3 or TRBV12-4 and TRBJ2-1, with TRBD2 matching 7 bases. This CDR3 comprises 15 residues. V trimming: 3 bases; J trimming: 4 bases; junction bases outside the gene matches: 6. For the CDR3, the DNA is TGTGCCAGCAGTTTCTCCCCTAGCGGTTACAATGAGCAGTTCTTC. This encodes CASSFSPSGYNEQFF.

This chain links TRBV20-1 with TRBJ2-1, with TRBD2 matching over 15 bases. The tail of the sequence fits TRBJ2-5 better, so the J call may be wrong. The CDR3 covers 14 residues. Germline values: CDR1 DFQATT, CDR2 SNEGSKA (reference sequence). Here the CDR3 DNA reads TGCAGTGCTTGGACTAGCGGGGGGGAAGAGACCCAGTACTTC. Translation: CSAWTSGGEETQYF.

This clonotype was recorded at least ten times. This chain links TRBV5-6 with TRBJ2-7; TRBD2 matches 7 bases. Germline V gives CDR1 SGHDT, CDR2 YYEEEE. V was pared by 0 bases and J by 3 bases, with 3 bases of the junction left unmatched. CDR3 size: 14 residues. The DNA for the CDR3 is TGTGCCAGCAGCTTGGGAGCGGGGTTCTACGAGCAGTACTTC. Amino acids: CASSLGAGFYEQYF. Full variable domain (remainder filled in from reference TRBV5-6 and TRBJ2-7): DAGVTQSPTHLIKTRGQQVTLRCSPKSGHDTVSWYQQALGQGPQFIFQYYEEEERQRGNFPDRFSGHQFPNYSSELNVNALLLGDSALYLCASSLGAGFYEQYFGPGTRLTVT.

V usage is TRBV20-1 and J usage is TRBJ1-2, with TRBD1 matching 7 bases. CDR1 and CDR2 (germline): DFQATT, SNEGSKA (reference sequence). The CDR3 has 13 amino acids. With V trimmed by 3 bases and J by 0 bases, 1 base remained unmatched. CDR3 loop: CSARDRTNYGYTF. CDR3 in DNA: TGCAGTGCTAGGGACAGGACTAACTATGGCTACACCTTC.